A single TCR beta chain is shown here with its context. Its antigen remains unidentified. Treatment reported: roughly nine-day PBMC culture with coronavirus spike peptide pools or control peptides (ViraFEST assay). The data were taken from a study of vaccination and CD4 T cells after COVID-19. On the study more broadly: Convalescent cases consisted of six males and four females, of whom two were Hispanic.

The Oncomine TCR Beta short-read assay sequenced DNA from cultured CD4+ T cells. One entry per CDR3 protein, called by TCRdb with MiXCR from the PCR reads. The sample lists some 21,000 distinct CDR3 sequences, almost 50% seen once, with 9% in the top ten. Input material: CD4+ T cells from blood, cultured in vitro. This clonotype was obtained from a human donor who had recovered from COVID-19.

Here the CDR3 DNA reads TGTGCCAGTAGTATGCTCGGGGGGGTCCGAGAGACCCAGTACTTC. Translation gives CASSMLGGVRETQYF. The chain uses TRBV19 and TRBJ2-5; TRBD2 aligns across 8 bases. The CDR3 runs to 15 residues. Losses at the gene ends were 3 bases for V and 4 bases for J; bases not matched to a gene: 7. Germline-derived CDR1 and CDR2 are LNHDA and SQIVND (reference sequence).